The 23 T cell receptor beta chains reported below all come from one sample, sequenced in a study of CD8+ T cells in alopecia areata. Extracted RNA was reverse transcribed into cDNA, the sequencing template. The protocol was immunoSEQ multiplex PCR, while the TCRdb copy is restricted to in-frame clones and leaves out a portion. The specimen gives around 110,000 clones without singletons; the ten biggest hold around 20%. Sequencing used lesional skin. The receptors derive from a C3H/HeJ mouse with alopecia areata. Mice of this strain are of MHC haplotype H2-k.

This clone showed up just a few times. Gene names follow the mouse nomenclature. The part of the CDR3 DNA that was read is TGCACCTGCAGTGCAGACCCCGGGACAGGGGGCGGAGAC. Translating it yields CTCSADPGTGGGD. In full, the CDR3 is CTCSADPGTGGGDTQYF. V and J are TRBV1 and TRBJ2-5; 12 nucleotides align to TRBD1. The read ends 4 residues shy of where the CDR3 ends; the end is completed using the germline J gene. CDR1 and CDR2 from the germline V gene are NSQYPW and LRSPGD (reference sequence). The CDR3 totals 17 residues. Combining the CDR3 with reference TRBV1 and TRBJ2-5 gives the whole variable domain VTLLEQNPRWRLVPRGQAVNLRCILKNSQYPWMSWYQQDLQKQLQWLFTLRSPGDKEVKSLPGADYLATRVTDTELRLQVANMSQGRTLYCTCSADPGTGGGDTQYFGPGTRLLVL.

This clone was observed a handful of times. Genes and germline come from the mouse. The CDR3 goes on 4 residues after the read ends, and that part is filled in from the germline J gene. This sequence joins TRBV31 and TRBJ2-1; D is perhaps TRBD2 (6 bases). From germline, CDR1 is GKSSPN and CDR2 SITVG. The CDR3 covers 15 residues. V was cut by 0 bases and J by 0 bases, with 9 bases left in between. CDR3 bases read: TGTGCCTGGAGTCTATTGGGGGATAACTATGCT. This gives the protein CAWSLLGDNYA. The full CDR3 reads CAWSLLGDNYAEQFF.

This clone has a handful of counts. Mouse names are used for the genes. Read sequence stops 4 residues before the CDR3 end, and the germline J gene provides the missing end. The V gene is TRBV1, the J gene TRBJ1-1; D is unresolved. Germline CDR1 and CDR2: NSQYPW and LRSPGD (reference sequence). Trimming stripped 0 bases from V and 0 bases from J, with 8 bases between. The CDR3 is made up of 15 amino acids. Incomplete CDR3 DNA: TGCACCTGCAGTGCAGAGGGTCCTGCAAACACA. Protein sequence: CTCSAEGPANT. From start to end, the CDR3 is CTCSAEGPANTEVFF.

In regard to this clone: Genes and germline come from the mouse. The read finishes 4 residues shy of the CDR3 end, and the germline J gene is used to complete it. The J gene is TRBJ2-5, the V gene TRBV16, with 10 bases fitting TRBD2. The CDR3 loop spans 17 amino acids. Germline V gives CDR1 SGHSA, CDR2 FRNQAP. Trimming took 0 bases from V and 0 from J; bases not matched to a gene: 3. The CDR3 DNA, read in part, is TGTGCAAGCAGCTTAGATGGGACTGGGGTTAACCAAGAC. Translating gives CASSLDGTGVNQD. The whole CDR3 protein reads CASSLDGTGVNQDTQYF.

Note on this clone: Genes and germline come from the mouse. The read stops 4 residues short of the end of the CDR3; the missing end is completed from the germline J gene. The chain is built from TRBV16 and TRBJ1-4, with 9 bases fitting TRBD1. The CDR3 has 14 amino acids. V was pared by 3 bases and J by 5 bases, with 1 base of the junction left unmatched. CDR1 and CDR2 (germline): SGHSA, FRNQAP. The part of the CDR3 DNA that was read is TGTGCAAGCAGCTTCGGGACAGGGAACGAA. It specifies CASSFGTGNE. The full CDR3 protein reads CASSFGTGNERLFF.

A note on this clone: The genes are named according to mouse. The sequenced fragment ends 4 residues before the CDR3 boundary, so the rest is inferred from the germline J gene. This chain connects TRBV1 to TRBJ2-7; a weak D match, TRBD1 (6 bases). V was shortened by 1 base and J by 2 bases, with 12 bases between the two germline ends. Looked up from germline, CDR1 is NSQYPW and CDR2 is LRSPGD (reference sequence). This CDR3 spans 15 amino acids. CDR3 residues: CTCSAGPGQTYEQYF. Incomplete CDR3 DNA: TGCACCTGCAGTGCAGGCCCGGGACAAACCTAT.

This clone turned up a few times. The gene names here belong to mouse. The read terminates 4 residues ahead of where the CDR3 ends, so the germline J gene completes it. The chain employs TRBV1 and TRBJ1-1, with 8 bases lining up with TRBD1. This CDR3 is 15 amino acids long. Looked up from germline, CDR1 is NSQYPW and CDR2 is LRSPGD (reference sequence). The CDR3 spells CTCSADSTGGREVFF. The DNA read from the CDR3 is TGCACCTGCAGTGCAGATTCCACAGGGGGAAGA. The full variable domain, in which reference TRBV1 and TRBJ1-1 provide the parts outside the CDR3, is VTLLEQNPRWRLVPRGQAVNLRCILKNSQYPWMSWYQQDLQKQLQWLFTLRSPGDKEVKSLPGADYLATRVTDTELRLQVANMSQGRTLYCTCSADSTGGREVFFGKGTRLTVV.

This clone has only a few counts. Gene and germline names: mouse. The CDR3 extends 4 residues past the end of the read, so its final part is completed from the germline J gene. V usage is TRBV19 and J usage is TRBJ2-4; TRBD2 aligns across 7 bases. Germline V gene lookup returns CDR1 FNHDT and CDR2 SITEND (reference sequence). The CDR3 extends over 16 amino acids. J gave up 0 bases and V 2 bases, and 6 bases lay outside the gene matches. This chain's CDR3 is CASSIGWGTSQNTLYF. The CDR3 bases that were read are TGTGCCAGCAGTATCGGCTGGGGGACTAGTCAAAAC.

As regards this clone: The listed genes are named as in mouse. The read terminates 4 residues before the CDR3 end, so the remaining end is supplied by the germline J gene. The chain is built from TRBV1 and TRBJ2-4, with D possibly matching TRBD1 (5 bases). This CDR3 has 14 residues. Germline V gene sequence: CDR1 NSQYPW, CDR2 LRSPGD (reference sequence). The sequenced CDR3 bases are TGCACCTGCAGTGCCCAGGGAAGTGAGAAC. Amino acid sequence: CTCSAQGSEN. The full CDR3 reads CTCSAQGSENTLYF.

About this clone: Mouse gene names apply. Sequencing ends 4 residues short of the CDR3 end; the germline J gene provides the rest. This sequence joins TRBV13-3 and TRBJ1-2; 8 nucleotides match TRBD1. The V gene end was trimmed by 8 bases and the J gene end by 1 base; junction bases not matched to a gene: 4. CDR1 is NNHDY and CDR2 is SYVADS in the germline V gene. The CDR3 is 13 residues long. The chain's CDR3 is CASGQGLNSDYTF. The CDR3 bases that were read are TGTGCCAGTGGACAGGGCTTAAACTCC.

In this sample, this clone turned up a few times. Gene and germline names: mouse. The read ends 4 residues before the CDR3 terminus; that terminus is restored from the germline J gene. The V and J genes are TRBV19 and TRBJ1-4; the D is unclear. Germline V gene lookup returns CDR1 FNHDT and CDR2 SITEND (reference sequence). With 0 bases removed from V and 4 bases from J, the gap between germline ends came to 7 bases. This CDR3 comprises 14 residues. Partial CDR3 DNA: TGTGCCAGCAGTATAGGTCTAAACAACGAA. Residues: CASSIGLNNE. The complete CDR3 reads CASSIGLNNERLFF.

This clone occurred many times. The gene symbols are mouse symbols. Read sequence stops 4 residues before the CDR3 end, and the germline J gene provides the missing end. This chain uses TRBV13-3 with TRBJ2-3, with TRBD1 matching 10 bases. This CDR3 spans 17 amino acids. CDR1 is NNHDY, CDR2 SYVADS, per germline. V shed 2 bases, J shed 0 bases, and the junction held 6 bases outside the gene matches. The sequenced CDR3 bases are TGTGCCAGCAGTGACCCGGGACAGGGGAAGAGTGCAGAA. The encoded protein is CASSDPGQGKSAE. The full CDR3 reads CASSDPGQGKSAETLYF.

Worth noting for this clone: Here the gene names and germline are mouse. The read terminates 4 residues before the CDR3 end, so the remaining end is supplied by the germline J gene. The chain couples TRBV13-3 to TRBJ2-5; TRBD1 aligns across 8 bases. Germline V gives CDR1 NNHDY, CDR2 SYVADS. The CDR3 has 14 residues. The sequenced CDR3 bases are TGTGCCAGCAGTGAGTCAGGGGGCGCAGAC. Translating it yields CASSESGGAD. The entire CDR3 protein is CASSESGGADTQYF.

This clone was observed a handful of times. The TCRdb protein and the DNA translation do not line up at residue 10; the protein shown here was made by translating the DNA. Gene names and germline refer to mouse. The CDR3 goes on 3 residues after the read ends, and that part is filled in from the germline J gene. J is TRBJ1-3 and V is TRBV13-3, with unresolved D. The CDR3 runs to 13 residues. Trimming stripped 7 bases from V and 0 bases from J, with 8 bases between. In germline, CDR1 is NNHDY, CDR2 SYVADS. The CDR3 reads CASEHYSGNTLYF. The CDR3 DNA, read in part, is TGTGCCAGCGAACATTATTCTGGAAATACG.

In its sample, this clone was seen a few times. Genes and germline are mouse. Read coverage stops 4 residues before the CDR3 terminus; the germline J gene supplies the remainder. The rearrangement links TRBV13-1 to TRBJ2-3; the match to TRBD2 covers 12 bases. CDR1 NSHNY and CDR2 SYGAGN come from the germline V gene. The CDR3 has 19 residues. Trimming removed 0 bases from V and 0 bases from J; junction bases left unmatched: 8. The CDR3 DNA, read in part, is TGTGCCAGCAGTGATGCCCTGGGACTGGGGGGTTCTAGTGCAGAA. Its translation is CASSDALGLGGSSAE. The whole CDR3 protein reads CASSDALGLGGSSAETLYF.

Regarding this clone: Gene names denote mouse genes. Read coverage stops 4 residues before the CDR3 terminus; the germline J gene supplies the remainder. This chain links TRBV14 with TRBJ2-7; 9 bases are a match to TRBD1. The V gene's germline CDR1 is SGHDT and CDR2 FRDEAV. The CDR3 sequence is 15 residues long. V shed 1 base and J 1 base; nucleotides not matched to a gene: 3. The part of the CDR3 DNA that was read is TGTGCCAGCAGTTTCGCGGGACAGGGTTCCTAT. This encodes CASSFAGQGSY. The CDR3 as a whole reads CASSFAGQGSYEQYF. The full variable domain, rest sourced from reference TRBV14 and TRBJ2-7, is EAGVTQSPRYAVLQEGQAVSFWCDPISGHDTLYWYQQPRDQGPQLLVYFRDEAVIDNSQLPSDRFSAVRPKGTNSTLKIQSAKQGDTATYLCASSFAGQGSYEQYFGPGTRLTVL.

Points on this clone: The germline and genes are mouse ones. The CDR3 end is not reached by the read, which stops 4 residues before it; the germline J gene fills it in. The chain joins TRBV1 to TRBJ2-5, with 7 bases that match TRBD2. This CDR3 is 14 amino acids long. Germline V gene lookup returns CDR1 NSQYPW and CDR2 LRSPGD (reference sequence). J gave up 1 base and V 6 bases, and 4 bases lay outside the gene matches. The CDR3 reads CTCSRTGDQDTQYF. The CDR3 DNA, read in part, is TGCACCTGCAGCCGGACTGGCGACCAAGAC.

Turning to this clone: Genes here carry mouse names. The read ends 4 residues shy of where the CDR3 ends; the end is completed using the germline J gene. The gene calls are TRBV13-3 and TRBJ1-1; D is undetermined. Germline V CDR1 and CDR2: NNHDY, SYVADS. The CDR3 covers 14 residues. V was trimmed by 5 bases and J by 1 base, leaving 12 bases between them. CDR3 sequence: CASSAGPGNTEVFF. The CDR3 DNA, read in part, is TGTGCCAGCAGCGCGGGCCCAGGGAACACA.

This clone was detected many times. Any gene name here is a mouse gene name. The read halts 4 residues ahead of the CDR3 end, with the missing end drawn from the germline J gene. V usage is TRBV13-3 and J usage is TRBJ2-7; TRBD1 matches 10 bases. Trimming removed 5 bases from V and 3 bases from J; junction bases left unmatched: 5. Germline V gene sequence: CDR1 NNHDY, CDR2 SYVADS. The CDR3 is 14 residues long. The CDR3 loop reads CASRTGQGVYEQYF. CDR3 DNA (partial): TGTGCCAGCAGGACCGGACAGGGGGTCTAT.

As for this clone: Mouse gene names apply. The DNA ends 4 residues before the CDR3 does, and the rest of the CDR3 is filled in from the germline J gene. The rearrangement joins TRBV17 to TRBJ2-2; 7 nucleotides agree with TRBD1. Germline values: CDR1 MNHDT, CDR2 YYDKIL. V gave up 5 bases and J gave up 0 bases; unmatched junction bases: 3. This CDR3 region has 15 residues. CDR3 protein: CASSATGANTGQLYF. The part of the CDR3 DNA that was read is TGTGCTAGCAGTGCAACAGGGGCAAACACCGGG.

About this clone: The genes and germline here are from mouse. The read ends 4 residues shy of where the CDR3 ends; the end is completed using the germline J gene. Other DNA sequences in the same sample also yield this CDR3. This chain joins TRBV1 and TRBJ2-2; TRBD1 matches 9 bases. Germline CDR1 is NSQYPW and CDR2 is LRSPGD (reference sequence). CDR3 length equals 15 residues. The J segment lost 3 bases and the V segment lost 5 bases, leaving 4 bases of the junction unmatched. This CDR3 is CTCSPTGGDTGQLYF. The DNA read from the CDR3 is TGCACCTGCAGTCCAACAGGGGGCGACACCGGG.

With regard to this clone: The gene names here belong to mouse. The sequenced fragment ends 4 residues before the CDR3 boundary, so the rest is inferred from the germline J gene. This sequence joins TRBV13-2 and TRBJ2-5; 8 bases map to TRBD2. The germline gives CDR1 NNHNN, CDR2 SYGAGS (reference sequence). CDR3 length: 15 residues. The covered CDR3 bases are TGTGCCAGCGGTGATCTCCGGCTGGGGGGAGAC. The encoded protein is CASGDLRLGGD. The CDR3, in full, reads CASGDLRLGGDTQYF.

This clone has a handful of counts. Gene names are mouse gene names. Read sequence stops 4 residues before the CDR3 end, and the germline J gene provides the missing end. The V gene is TRBV13-3, the J gene TRBJ1-1; D might be TRBD1 (5 bases). V lost 4 bases, J lost 0 bases, and 10 bases lay in between. The CDR3 loop spans 14 amino acids. Germline V gives CDR1 NNHDY, CDR2 SYVADS. The CDR3: CASSFPGQNTEVFF. The CDR3 bases that were read are TGTGCCAGCAGTTTTCCGGGACAGAACACA.